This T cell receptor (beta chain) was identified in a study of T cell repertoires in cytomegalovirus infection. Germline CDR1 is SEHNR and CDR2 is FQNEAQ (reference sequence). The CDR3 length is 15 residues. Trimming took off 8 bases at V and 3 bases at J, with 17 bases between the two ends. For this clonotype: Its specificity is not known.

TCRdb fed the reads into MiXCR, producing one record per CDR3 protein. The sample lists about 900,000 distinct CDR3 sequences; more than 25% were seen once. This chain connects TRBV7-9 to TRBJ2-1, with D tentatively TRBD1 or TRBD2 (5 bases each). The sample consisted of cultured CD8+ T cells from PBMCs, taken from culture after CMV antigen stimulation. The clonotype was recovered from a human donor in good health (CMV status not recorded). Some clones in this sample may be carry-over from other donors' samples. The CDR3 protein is CASLPRGGYYNEQFF. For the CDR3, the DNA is TGTGCCAGCCTCCCCCGTGGGGGTTACTACAATGAGCAGTTCTTC.